Detailed here is one TCR beta chain. Its specificity is unknown. The data originate from a study of shared clonotypes between healthy human individuals. The overall study: Participating donors consisted of a couple of women and three men aged 18 to 49.

Assay: immunoSEQ multiplex PCR; the TCRdb copy retains only in-frame clones and omits some. The sample shows 500,000 to 650,000 clones, roughly four fifths of them seen only once. General observations from the study: The sampled material consisted only of blood, and tissue repertoires are likely to differ.

The CDR3 loop spans 16 amino acids. J was trimmed by 3 bases and V by 5 bases; bases with no gene match: 9. From germline, CDR1 is SGHKS and CDR2 YYEKEE (reference sequence). Healthy HIV-negative adults with no recent acute infections or vaccinations were recruited as donors. Sequencing was carried out using PBMCs. The sequence came from a woman in her thirties or forties in good health. Some clones in this sample may be carry-over from other donors' samples. V usage is TRBV5-5 and J usage is TRBJ2-7, with TRBD2 matching over 12 bases. This CDR3 is CASSSPGLAGFYEQYF. CDR3 bases: TGTGCCAGCAGTAGCCCGGGACTAGCGGGCTTCTACGAGCAGTACTTC.